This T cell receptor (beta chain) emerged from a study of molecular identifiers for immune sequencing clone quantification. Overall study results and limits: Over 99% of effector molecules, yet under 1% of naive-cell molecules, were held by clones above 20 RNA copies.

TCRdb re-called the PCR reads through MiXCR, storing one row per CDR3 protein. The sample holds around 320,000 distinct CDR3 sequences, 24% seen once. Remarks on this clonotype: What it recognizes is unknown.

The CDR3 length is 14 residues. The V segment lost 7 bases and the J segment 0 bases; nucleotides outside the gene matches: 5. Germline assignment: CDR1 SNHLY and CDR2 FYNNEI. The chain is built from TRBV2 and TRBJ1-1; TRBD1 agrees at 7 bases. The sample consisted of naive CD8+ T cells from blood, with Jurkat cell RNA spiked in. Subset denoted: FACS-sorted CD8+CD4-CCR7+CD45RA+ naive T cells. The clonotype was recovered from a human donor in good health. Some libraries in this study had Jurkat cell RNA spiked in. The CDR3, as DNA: TGTGCCAGCATTGGAGGGACAGTGAACACTGAAGCTTTCTTT. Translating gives CASIGGTVNTEAFF.